A single T cell receptor beta chain is shown here with its context. Ten or more counts support this clonotype. It lacks a known antigen. One base away there is no much larger clone; base qualities are not given. CDR1 and CDR2 (LNHDA, SQIVND) derive from the germline V gene (reference sequence). For this chain, trimming is 7 bases at the V end and 1 base at the J end, and the number of junction bases without a gene match is 6. The CDR3 runs 15 amino acids, cysteine and phenylalanine included. Kept here is only the CDR3 DNA, which spans 45 bases and is read in frame from base 1. For repertoire sequencing, the TCR beta CDR3 regions were amplified from RNA transcripts. A first-round RT-PCR used HTBI primers with the Qiagen OneStep RT-PCR kit, followed by a second-round multiplex PCR, size selection and purification. Sequencing of the libraries was carried out on an Illumina HiSeq2000 in paired-end mode with 100 bp reads. The paper's processing steps were these. SOAPnuke was used to process the reads, throwing out any read that had adapters, had uncalled bases, had a mean Phred below 15, or lacked an exact constant-primer or identifier match. COPE v1.2.5 was used to merge the high-quality paired reads. Each unique nucleotide sequence was treated as a clonotype, and MiTCR v1.1 was used to align the clonotypes to the IMGT TRB V, D and J references. Only V-J combinations with frequency above 0.0001 were analysed, covering over 98% of repertoires. A TCR clonal expansion and chaos score per V-J combination was defined as the ratio of F50 clonal expansion to chaos observed in the TCRdist matrix. Welch's t-statistics and random forest were used to narrow the features down to around 13 V-J combinations, which were then fed into a naive Bayes classifier. Thyroid-blood repertoire similarity was quantified with the Morisita-Horn index. The public reads were quality trimmed at Q25 with fastp and then assembled into clones with MiXCR by TCRdb, keeping productive beta chains. Identical CDR3 protein sequences are pooled into one entry, listed with their most common genes and DNA. These V and J calls rely on TCRdb rather than the paper's analysis. The sample data list around 340,000 distinct CDR3 sequences, and roughly a sixth of these were observed just once. Clones ranked in the top ten supply 12% of the sample.

The data are from a study of Graves' ophthalmopathy and Graves' hyperthyroidism (dated by TCRdb to the late 2010s). Broadly, across the study: Peripheral blood samples were taken at the time of initial diagnosis, before any treatment was given. The study used signatures of the TCR beta repertoire to tell Graves' ophthalmopathy apart from Graves' hyperthyroidism and to predict which patients would progress to ophthalmopathy. To explore V-J signatures distinguishing ophthalmopathy from hyperthyroidism, a discovery set of roughly 100 patients (43 ophthalmopathy, 57 stable hyperthyroidism) was enrolled. For independent validation, a separate cohort was made up of 18 to 20 hyperthyroidism patients plus 17 patients who later progressed from hyperthyroidism to ophthalmopathy. In roughly 6 hyperthyroidism patients, the T-cell repertoires found in thyroid tissue were compared with those found in blood. Following sampling, methimazole starting at 30 mg daily was administered to hyperthyroidism patients, and high-dose intravenous methylprednisolone was administered to ophthalmopathy patients. In total, over 130 blood samples were TCR-sequenced: 40 to 45 ophthalmopathy, roughly 80 hyperthyroidism and some 17 hyperthyroidism-to-ophthalmopathy patients. Broader findings and caveats from the paper: In cross-validation, the 13-signature model distinguished ophthalmopathy from stable hyperthyroidism with less than 90% sensitivity and 81.08% specificity, while in the test set the corresponding values were roughly 80% and 75%. No statistical method was used to set the sample size in advance, and the investigators knew which group each participant was assigned to. In validation, the model predicted ophthalmopathy progression with roughly 68% sensitivity and roughly 72% specificity; more than ten predicted patients were CT-confirmed with GO in a median of approximately 6.2 months. Among expanded thyroid clonotypes with frequency above 0.001, most also showed up in blood, which suggests that blood repertoires may reflect the thyroid immune response.

The ophthalmopathy patients had moderately to severely active disease, with a Clinical Activity Score of 3 or higher, a NOSPECS grade of 4 or higher, and a disease duration of less than 3 months. Anyone with other autoimmune diseases, uncontrolled infections, pregnancy or lactation was excluded from the study. Clinical symptoms, serum thyroxine, TRAb, thyroid ultrasound and orbital computed tomography formed the basis of the diagnosis. PBMCs were isolated from about 9.2 ml of fresh peripheral blood by Ficoll-Paque density gradient centrifugation. Trizol reagent was used to extract the total RNA, and its quality was then checked on an Agilent 2100 Bioanalyzer.

The sample consisted of peripheral blood. Rearrangement joined TRBV19 to TRBJ1-5; TRBD1 fits 8 bases in the junction. The TCR comes from an adult man with Graves' ophthalmopathy. The CDR3 protein: CASTTQGASNQPQHF. The DNA sequence is given as TGTGCCAGTACCACTCAGGGGGCAAGCAATCAGCCCCAGCATTTT.